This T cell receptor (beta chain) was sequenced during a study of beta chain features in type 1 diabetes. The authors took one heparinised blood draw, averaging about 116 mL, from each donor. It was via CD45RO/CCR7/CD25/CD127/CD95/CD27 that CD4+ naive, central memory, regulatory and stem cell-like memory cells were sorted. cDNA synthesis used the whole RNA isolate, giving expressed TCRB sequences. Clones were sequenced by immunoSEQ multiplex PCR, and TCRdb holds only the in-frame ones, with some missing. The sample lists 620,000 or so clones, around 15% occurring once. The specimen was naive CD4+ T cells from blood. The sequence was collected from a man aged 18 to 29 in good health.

The CDR3 nucleotides read TGTGCCAGTAGTATTTACTCTGGGGCCAACGTCCTGACTTTC. Protein: CASSIYSGANVLTF. The V gene is TRBV19, the J gene TRBJ2-6; D is unresolved. CDR1 LNHDA and CDR2 SQIVND come from the germline V gene (reference sequence). This CDR3 region has 14 residues. Trimming removed 3 bases at V and 0 bases at J, with 3 bases between.